These T cell receptor beta chains were read from a single sample in a study of T cell repertoires in aging, cancer and after chemotherapy. In TCRdb, the multiplex PCR reads were re-called with MiXCR into one record per CDR3 protein. The sample comprises around 2,500 distinct CDR3 sequences, less than 25% of which are singletons, and roughly an eighth rests with the top ten. The source material was blood. The source is a human donor with a solid tumor. Each CDR3 is given with its conserved first and last residue. The D gene is left open where the match is weak. The listing skips clone size in some rows; elsewhere it reads once, few, many or a size class.

TRBD2 | TRBJ2-2 | TRBV11-1 | . | TGTGCCAGCAGCCCGACCAGTGGACTAGCGGGATCCGGGGAGCTGTTTTTT | CASSPTSGLAGSGELFF
TRBD1 | TRBJ2-2 | TRBV29-1 | . | TGCAGCGCCCTAGCAGGGGGTACCGGGGAGCTGTTTTTT | CSALAGGTGELFF
TRBD2 | TRBJ2-3 | TRBV7-9 | medium-sized | TGTGCCAGATCAGCTTTTAGTGAACTAGCGGGAGGGTCAGATACGCAGTATTTT | CARSAFSELAGGSDTQYF
. | TRBJ2-3 | TRBV18 | medium-sized | TGTGCCAGCTCTGCGGGGACAGTCGACACAGATACGCAGTATTTT | CASSAGTVDTDTQYF
TRBD2 | TRBJ2-3 | TRBV12-3/TRBV12-4 | large | TGTGCCAGCAGTTTATCTAGCGGGGACTTGGAGTATTTT | CASSLSSGDLEYF
TRBD1 | TRBJ2-5 | TRBV12-3/TRBV12-4 | . | TGTGCCAGCAGTCCGGGACAGGGTGGCGGGGAGACCCAGTACTTC | CASSPGQGGGETQYF
. | TRBJ2-5 | TRBV27 | medium-sized | TGTGCCAGCACCCCCGGTGGGAAATCAGAGACCCAGTACTTC | CASTPGGKSETQYF
. | TRBJ2-5 | TRBV6-1 | medium-sized | TGTGCCAGCAGTCTGGGGATAAAAGAGACCCAGTACTTC | CASSLGIKETQYF
. | TRBJ2-2 | TRBV21-1 | . | TGTGCCAGCAGCAGGGCGTCCGCCAAGGGGGGACAGGGGAACACCGGGGAGCTGTTTTTT | CASSRASAKGGQGNTGELFF
. | TRBJ2-7 | TRBV6-5 | . | TGTGCCAGCAGCTACTTAGACAGATCCTACGAGCAGTACTTC | CASSYLDRSYEQYF
. | TRBJ2-1 | TRBV12-3/TRBV12-4 | large | TGTGCCAGCAGTTCAGCCACCGAGTTCTACAATGAGCAGTTCTTC | CASSSATEFYNEQFF
. | TRBJ2-1 | TRBV5-1 | . | TGCGCCAGCAGCTCCCGTGGGGGGCCGGGCTACGATGAGCAGTTCTTC | CASSSRGGPGYDEQFF
. | TRBJ2-5 | TRBV5-1 | . | TGCGCCAGCAGCTTAGGACACGGTGGGCGAGAGACCCAGTACTTC | CASSLGHGGRETQYF
TRBD2 | TRBJ2-7 | TRBV20-1 | medium-sized | TGCACCTGTAGGACTAGCGGATCCTACGAGCAGTACTTC | CTCRTSGSYEQYF
. | TRBJ2-7 | TRBV5-1 | medium-sized | TGCGCCAGCAGCTTGGCGGGTCAGTACGAGCAGTACTTC | CASSLAGQYEQYF
. | TRBJ2-7 | TRBV6-2/TRBV6-3 | medium-sized | TGTGCCAGCAGTTCCTTTCTCCTCAGTTCCTACGAGCAGTACTTC | CASSSFLLSSYEQYF
. | TRBJ1-4 | TRBV28 | . | TGTGCCAGCAGTTTTTCCCCCAGCGAAAAACTGTTTTTT | CASSFSPSEKLFF